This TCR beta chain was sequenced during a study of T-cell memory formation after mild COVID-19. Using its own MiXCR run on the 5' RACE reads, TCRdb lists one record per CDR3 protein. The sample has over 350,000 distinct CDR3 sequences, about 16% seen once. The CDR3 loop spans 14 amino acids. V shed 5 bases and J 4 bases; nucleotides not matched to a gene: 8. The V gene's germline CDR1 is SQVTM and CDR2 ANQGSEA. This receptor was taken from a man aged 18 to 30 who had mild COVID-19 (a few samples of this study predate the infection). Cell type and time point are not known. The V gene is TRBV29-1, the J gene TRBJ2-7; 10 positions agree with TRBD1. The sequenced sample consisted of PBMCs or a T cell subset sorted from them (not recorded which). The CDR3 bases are TGCAGCGTTAGGAGCGGACAGGGGGGGTACGAGCAGTACTTC. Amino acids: CSVRSGQGGYEQYF.